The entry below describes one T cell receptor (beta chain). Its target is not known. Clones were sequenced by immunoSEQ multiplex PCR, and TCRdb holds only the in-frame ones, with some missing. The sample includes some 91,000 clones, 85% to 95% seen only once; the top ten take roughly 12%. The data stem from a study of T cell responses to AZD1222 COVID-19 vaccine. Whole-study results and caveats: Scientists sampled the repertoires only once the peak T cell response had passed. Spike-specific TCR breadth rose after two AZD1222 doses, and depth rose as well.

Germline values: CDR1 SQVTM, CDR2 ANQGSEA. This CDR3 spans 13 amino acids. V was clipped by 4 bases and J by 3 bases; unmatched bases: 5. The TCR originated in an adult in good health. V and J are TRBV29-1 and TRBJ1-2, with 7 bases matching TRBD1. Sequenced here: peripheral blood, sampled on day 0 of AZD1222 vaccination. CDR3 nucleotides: TGCAGCGTTGCGGGGACAGACCACTATGGCTACACCTTC. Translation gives CSVAGTDHYGYTF.